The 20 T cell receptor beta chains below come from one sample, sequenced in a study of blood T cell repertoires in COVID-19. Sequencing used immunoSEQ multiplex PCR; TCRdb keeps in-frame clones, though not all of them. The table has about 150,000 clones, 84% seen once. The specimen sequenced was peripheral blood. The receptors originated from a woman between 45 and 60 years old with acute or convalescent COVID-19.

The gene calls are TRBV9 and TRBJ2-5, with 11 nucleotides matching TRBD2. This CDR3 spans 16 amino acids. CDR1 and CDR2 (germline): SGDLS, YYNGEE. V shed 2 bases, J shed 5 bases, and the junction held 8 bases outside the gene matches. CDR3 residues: CASSVSSGGAQETQYF. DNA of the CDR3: TGTGCCAGCAGCGTCAGTAGCGGGGGGGCCCAGGAGACCCAGTACTTC.

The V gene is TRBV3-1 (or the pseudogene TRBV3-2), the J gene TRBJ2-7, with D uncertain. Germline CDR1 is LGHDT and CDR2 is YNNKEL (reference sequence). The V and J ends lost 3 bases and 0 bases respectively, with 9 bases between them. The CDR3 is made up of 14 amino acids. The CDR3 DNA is TGTGCCAGCAGCCAGTACGACAACTCCTACGAGCAGTACTTC. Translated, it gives CASSQYDNSYEQYF.

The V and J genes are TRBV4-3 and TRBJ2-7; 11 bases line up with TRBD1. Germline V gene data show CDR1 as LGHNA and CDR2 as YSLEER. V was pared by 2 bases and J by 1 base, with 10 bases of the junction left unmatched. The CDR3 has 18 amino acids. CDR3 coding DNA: TGCGCCAGCAGCCAAAAGCCAATCGGGACAGGGGGGTCCTACGAGCAGTACTTC. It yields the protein CASSQKPIGTGGSYEQYF.

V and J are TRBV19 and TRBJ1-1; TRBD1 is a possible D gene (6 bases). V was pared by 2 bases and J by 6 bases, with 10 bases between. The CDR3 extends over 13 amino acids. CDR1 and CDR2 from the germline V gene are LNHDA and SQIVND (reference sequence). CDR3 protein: CASSIQGRSEAFF. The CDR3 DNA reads TGTGCCAGTAGTATACAGGGGCGATCTGAAGCTTTCTTT.

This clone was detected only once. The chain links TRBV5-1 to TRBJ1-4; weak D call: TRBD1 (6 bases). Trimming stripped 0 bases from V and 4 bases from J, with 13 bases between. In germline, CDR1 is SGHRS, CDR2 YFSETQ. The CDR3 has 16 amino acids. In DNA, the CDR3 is TGCGCCAGCAGCTTGGCGACAGGTGGAAGTAATGAAAAACTGTTTTTT. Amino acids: CASSLATGGSNEKLFF.

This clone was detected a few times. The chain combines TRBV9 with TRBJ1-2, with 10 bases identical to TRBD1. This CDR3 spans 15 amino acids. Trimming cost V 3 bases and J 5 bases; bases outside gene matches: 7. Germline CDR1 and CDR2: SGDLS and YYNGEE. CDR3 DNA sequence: TGTGCCAGCAGCGCAAGACAGGGGGCTACATATGGCTACACCTTC. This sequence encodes CASSARQGATYGYTF. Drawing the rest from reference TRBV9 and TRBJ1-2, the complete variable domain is DSGVTQTPKHLITATGQRVTLRCSPRSGDLSVYWYQQSLDQGLQFLIQYYNGEERAKGNILERFSAQQFPDLHSELNLSSLELGDSALYFCASSARQGATYGYTFGSGTRLTVV.

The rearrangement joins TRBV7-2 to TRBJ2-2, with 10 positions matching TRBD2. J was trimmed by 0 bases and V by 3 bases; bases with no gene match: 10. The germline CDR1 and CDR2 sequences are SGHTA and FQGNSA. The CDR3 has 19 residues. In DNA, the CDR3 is TGTGCCAGCAGCTTGTTAGCGGGGGGCAAAGGGACGAACACCGGGGAGCTGTTTTTT. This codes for CASSLLAGGKGTNTGELFF.

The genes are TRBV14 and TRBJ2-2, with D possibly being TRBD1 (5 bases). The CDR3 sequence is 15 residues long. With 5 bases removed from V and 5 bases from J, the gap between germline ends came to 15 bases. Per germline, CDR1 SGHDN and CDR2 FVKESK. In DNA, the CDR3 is TGTGCCAGCAGCGCACGCAGGGTTTGGACCGGGGAGCTGTTTTTT. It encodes CASSARRVWTGELFF.

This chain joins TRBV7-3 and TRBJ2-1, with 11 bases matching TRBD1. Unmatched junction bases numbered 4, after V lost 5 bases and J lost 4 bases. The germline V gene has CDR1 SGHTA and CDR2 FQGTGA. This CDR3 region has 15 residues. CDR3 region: CASSPRDRGYNEQFF. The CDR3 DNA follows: TGTGCCAGCAGCCCCAGGGACAGGGGGTACAATGAGCAGTTCTTC.

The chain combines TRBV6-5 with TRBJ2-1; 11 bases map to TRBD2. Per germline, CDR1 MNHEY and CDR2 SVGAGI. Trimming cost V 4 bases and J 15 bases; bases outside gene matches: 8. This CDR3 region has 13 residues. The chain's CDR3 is CASSFLAGGPPFF. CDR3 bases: TGTGCCAGCAGTTTCCTAGCGGGAGGCCCTCCGTTCTTC.

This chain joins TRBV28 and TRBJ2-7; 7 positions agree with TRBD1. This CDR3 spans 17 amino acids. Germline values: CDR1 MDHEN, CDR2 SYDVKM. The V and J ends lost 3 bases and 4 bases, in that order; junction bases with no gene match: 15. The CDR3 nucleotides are TGTGCCAGCAGTTTCCGAATTGGGGACAGAGAGAGATACGAGCAGTACTTC. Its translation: CASSFRIGDRERYEQYF.

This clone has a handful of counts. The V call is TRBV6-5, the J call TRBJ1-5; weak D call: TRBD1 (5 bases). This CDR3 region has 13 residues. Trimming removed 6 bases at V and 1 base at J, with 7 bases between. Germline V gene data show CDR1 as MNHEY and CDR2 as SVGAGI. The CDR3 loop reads CASREGSNQPQHF. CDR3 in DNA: TGTGCCAGCAGGGAGGGGAGCAATCAGCCCCAGCATTTT.

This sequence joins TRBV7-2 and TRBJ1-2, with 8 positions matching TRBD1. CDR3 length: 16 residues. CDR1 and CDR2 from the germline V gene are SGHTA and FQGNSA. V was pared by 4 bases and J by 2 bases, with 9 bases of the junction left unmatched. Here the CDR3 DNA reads TGTGCCAGCAGCTCCCGACAGGGGTCACGGAACTATGGCTACACCTTC. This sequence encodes CASSSRQGSRNYGYTF.

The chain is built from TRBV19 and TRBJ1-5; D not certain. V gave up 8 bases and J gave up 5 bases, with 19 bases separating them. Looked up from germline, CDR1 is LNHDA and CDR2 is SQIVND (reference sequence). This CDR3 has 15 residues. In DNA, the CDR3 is TGTGCCAGTGAGACCTATTGGGCGAGTTATCAGCCCCAGCATTTT. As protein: CASETYWASYQPQHF.

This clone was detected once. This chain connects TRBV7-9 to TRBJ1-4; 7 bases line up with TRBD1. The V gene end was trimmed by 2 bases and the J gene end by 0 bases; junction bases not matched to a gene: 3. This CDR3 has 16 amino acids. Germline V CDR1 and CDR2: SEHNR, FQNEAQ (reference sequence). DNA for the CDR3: TGTGCCAGCAGCTTACCCCAGGGGGCAACTAATGAAAAACTGTTTTTT. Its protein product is CASSLPQGATNEKLFF.

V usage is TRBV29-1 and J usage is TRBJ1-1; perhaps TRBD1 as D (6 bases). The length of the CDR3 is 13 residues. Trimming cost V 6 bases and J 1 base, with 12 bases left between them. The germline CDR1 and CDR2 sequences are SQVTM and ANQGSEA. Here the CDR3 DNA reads TGCAGCGTACGAGACAGGAGGAACACTGAAGCTTTCTTT. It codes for CSVRDRRNTEAFF.

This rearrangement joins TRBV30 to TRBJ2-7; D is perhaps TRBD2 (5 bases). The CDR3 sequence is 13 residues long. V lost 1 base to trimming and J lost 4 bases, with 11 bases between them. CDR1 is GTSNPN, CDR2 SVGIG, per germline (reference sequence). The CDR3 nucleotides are TGTGCCTGGAGTGCGGGGTACGGATACGAGCAGTACTTC. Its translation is CAWSAGYGYEQYF.

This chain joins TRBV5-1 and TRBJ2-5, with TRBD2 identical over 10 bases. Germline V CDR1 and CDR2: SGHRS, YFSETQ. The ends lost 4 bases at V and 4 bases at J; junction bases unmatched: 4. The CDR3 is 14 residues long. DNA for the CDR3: TGCGCCAGCAGCAGCGGGGGGGTAGGAGAGACCCAGTACTTC. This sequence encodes CASSSGGVGETQYF.

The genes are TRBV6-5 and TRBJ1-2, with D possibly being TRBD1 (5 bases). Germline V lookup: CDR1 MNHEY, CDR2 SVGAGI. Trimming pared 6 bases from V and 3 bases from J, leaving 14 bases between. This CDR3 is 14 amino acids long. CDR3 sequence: CASSQGRGYYGYTF. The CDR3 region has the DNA TGTGCCAGCAGCCAAGGCCGGGGGTACTATGGCTACACCTTC.

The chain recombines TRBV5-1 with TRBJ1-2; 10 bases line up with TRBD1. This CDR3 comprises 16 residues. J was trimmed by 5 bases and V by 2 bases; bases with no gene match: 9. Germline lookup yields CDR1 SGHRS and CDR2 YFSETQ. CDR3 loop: CASSLGTGVGDYGYTF. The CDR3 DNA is TGCGCCAGCAGCTTAGGGACAGGGGTTGGAGATTATGGCTACACCTTC. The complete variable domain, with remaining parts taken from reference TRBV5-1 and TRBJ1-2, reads KAGVTQTPRYLIKTRGQQVTLSCSPISGHRSVSWYQQTPGQGLQFLFEYFSETQRNKGNFPGRFSGRQFSNSRSEMNVSTLELGDSALYLCASSLGTGVGDYGYTFGSGTRLTVV.